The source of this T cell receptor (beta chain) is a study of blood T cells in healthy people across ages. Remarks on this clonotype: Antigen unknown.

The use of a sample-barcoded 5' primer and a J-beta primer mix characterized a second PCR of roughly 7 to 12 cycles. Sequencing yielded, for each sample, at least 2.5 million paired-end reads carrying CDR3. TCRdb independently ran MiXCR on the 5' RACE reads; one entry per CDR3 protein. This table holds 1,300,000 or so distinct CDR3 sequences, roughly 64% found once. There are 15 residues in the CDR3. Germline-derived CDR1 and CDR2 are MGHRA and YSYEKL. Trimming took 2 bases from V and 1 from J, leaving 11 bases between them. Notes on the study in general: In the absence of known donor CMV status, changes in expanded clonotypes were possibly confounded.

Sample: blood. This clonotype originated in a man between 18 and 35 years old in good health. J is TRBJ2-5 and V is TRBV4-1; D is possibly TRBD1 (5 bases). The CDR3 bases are TGCGCCAGCAGCCAAAGACCAGGGTCCCAAGAGACCCAGTACTTC. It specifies CASSQRPGSQETQYF.